Below are 15 T cell receptor beta chains sequenced from a single sample in a study of control samples from healthy donors and cancer patients. Clones were sequenced by immunoSEQ multiplex PCR, and TCRdb holds only the in-frame ones, with some missing. The table includes about 12,000 clones, 88% detected once. Sequencing input: formalin-fixed, paraffin-embedded tissue. The origin of the receptors is a male donor with melanoma.

Only one count was recorded for this clone. The chain recombines TRBV24-1 with TRBJ2-4; the D gene is possibly TRBD1 (6 bases). Between the trimmed V and J ends, which lost 3 bases and 12 bases, there was a span of 23 bases. CDR1 is KGHDR, CDR2 SFDVKD, per germline. The CDR3 spans 16 residues. The CDR3 sequence: CATSDPPPPGQPSQYF. For the CDR3, the DNA is TGTGCCACCAGTGATCCACCCCCACCGGGACAACCCTCTCAGTACTTC.

The chain uses TRBV2 and TRBJ1-1, with no clear D. V lost 4 bases and J lost 5, with 20 bases in between. Germline-derived CDR1 and CDR2 are SNHLY and FYNNEI. The CDR3 has 16 amino acids. The CDR3 sequence: CASSGGRQQWRTEAFF. CDR3 nucleotide sequence: TGTGCCAGCAGTGGGGGAAGGCAACAATGGCGGACTGAAGCTTTCTTT.

J is TRBJ2-2 and V is TRBV5-5; maybe TRBD2 (6 bases). There are 14 residues in the CDR3. The germline V and J ends were trimmed by 0 bases and 7 bases, with 10 bases remaining between them. Germline lookup yields CDR1 SGHKS and CDR2 YYEKEE (reference sequence). CDR3 coding DNA: TGTGCCAGCAGCTTGGACGTGGGGGGCGGGGAGCTGTTTTTT. This sequence encodes CASSLDVGGGELFF.

With respect to this clone: Other DNA sequences in this specimen translate into the identical CDR3. V usage is TRBV30 and J usage is TRBJ1-2; D is ambiguous. Trimming took off 1 base at V and 8 bases at J, with 8 bases between the two ends. Germline assignment: CDR1 GTSNPN and CDR2 SVGIG (reference sequence). CDR3 size: 11 residues. CDR3 sequence reads: CAWSEGGGYTF. CDR3 in DNA: TGTGCCTGGAGTGAAGGAGGGGGCTACACCTTC.

V is TRBV6-5 and J is TRBJ2-5, with TRBD2 matching over 10 bases. The V gene's germline CDR1 is MNHEY and CDR2 SVGAGI. V shed 7 bases and J 4 bases; nucleotides not matched to a gene: 9. There are 15 residues in the CDR3. The CDR3 protein is CASTKAGGPGETQYF. The CDR3, as DNA: TGTGCCAGCACCAAAGCGGGAGGGCCGGGAGAGACCCAGTACTTC.

The chain carries TRBV9 and TRBJ2-1; TRBD2 might be the D (5 bases). V gave up 0 bases and J gave up 6 bases, with 16 bases separating them. Germline assignment: CDR1 SGDLS and CDR2 YYNGEE. The CDR3 is 16 amino acids. The CDR3 nucleotides read TGTGCCAGCAGCGTAGATCTAGCCTCCGGCTTCAATGAGCAGTTCTTC. The encoded protein is CASSVDLASGFNEQFF.

The V call is TRBV24-1, the J call TRBJ2-1, with D tentatively TRBD2 (6 bases). CDR1 and CDR2 from the germline V gene are KGHDR and SFDVKD. The germline V and J ends were trimmed by 8 bases and 4 bases, with 11 bases remaining between them. CDR3 length equals 13 residues. The CDR3 loop is CATMGGFYNEQFF. The CDR3 DNA follows: TGTGCCACCATGGGAGGATTTTACAATGAGCAGTTCTTC.

CDR3 amino acids: CASSFGGYEQFF. For the CDR3, the DNA is TGTGCCAGCAGTTTCGGAGGGTATGAGCAGTTCTTC. The chain joins TRBV12-3 or TRBV12-4 to TRBJ2-1; possible D gene TRBD2, 6 bases. CDR3 length equals 12 residues. Trimming took 3 bases from V and 8 from J, leaving 8 bases between them.

The V gene is TRBV20-1, the J gene TRBJ2-1; 13 bases line up with TRBD2. CDR3 length equals 16 residues. Germline CDR1 DFQATT, CDR2 SNEGSKA (reference sequence). The V segment lost 3 bases and the J segment 6 bases; nucleotides outside the gene matches: 8. The CDR3 DNA is TGCAGTGCTAGTAACCCCACTAGCGGGAGGGCCAATGAGCAGTTCTTC. This encodes CSASNPTSGRANEQFF.

The gene calls are TRBV5-1 and TRBJ2-1, with TRBD2 identical over 11 bases. There are 15 residues in the CDR3. The junction had 9 bases not matched to a gene; V was cut back by 6 bases and J by 7 bases. CDR1 and CDR2 from the germline V gene are SGHRS and YFSETQ. CDR3: CASILLAGEQNEQFF. The CDR3 DNA is TGCGCCAGCATCCTACTAGCGGGAGAGCAAAATGAGCAGTTCTTC. Combining the CDR3 with reference TRBV5-1 and TRBJ2-1 gives the whole variable domain KAGVTQTPRYLIKTRGQQVTLSCSPISGHRSVSWYQQTPGQGLQFLFEYFSETQRNKGNFPGRFSGRQFSNSRSEMNVSTLELGDSALYLCASILLAGEQNEQFFGPGTRLTVL.

With respect to this clone: Other DNA variants within this sample encode the same CDR3. The chain uses TRBV19 and TRBJ2-1; D gene uncertain. V lost 2 bases, J lost 9 bases, and 5 bases lay in between. This CDR3 spans 11 amino acids. In germline, CDR1 is LNHDA, CDR2 SQIVND (reference sequence). CDR3 region: CASSIKREQFF. The CDR3 bases are TGTGCCAGTAGTATAAAACGTGAGCAGTTCTTC.

The chain recombines TRBV4-1 with TRBJ2-1, with a possible D match to TRBD1 (5 bases). The germline gives CDR1 MGHRA, CDR2 YSYEKL. The CDR3 sequence is 16 residues long. The V and J ends lost 4 bases and 5 bases respectively, with 18 bases between them. This chain's CDR3 is CASSPYRGRVDNEQFF. In DNA, the CDR3 is TGCGCCAGCAGCCCTTATAGGGGCAGGGTAGACAATGAGCAGTTCTTC.

This sequence joins TRBV28 and TRBJ2-4; 9 bases agree with TRBD1. The CDR3 consists of 14 residues. The trim removed 6 bases at V and 7 bases at J, leaving 7 bases unmatched. Germline CDR1 and CDR2: MDHEN and SYDVKM. CDR3 bases: TGTGCCAGCAGGGGACAGGGACAAGCGAACATTCAGTACTTC. Protein: CASRGQGQANIQYF.

This chain uses TRBV12-5 with TRBJ1-1; a weak D match, TRBD1 (6 bases). V gave up 1 base and J gave up 8 bases, with 8 bases separating them. The germline gives CDR1 LGHNT, CDR2 FRNRAP. The CDR3 contains 12 residues. The CDR3 coding sequence is TGTGCTAGTGGTTTGGAAGGGACAGAAGCTTTCTTT. As protein: CASGLEGTEAFF.

This clone was picked up one time. This chain joins TRBV6-5 and TRBJ2-7; 9 bases fit TRBD2. This CDR3 is built from 15 residues. Germline V gives CDR1 MNHEY, CDR2 SVGAGI. Trimming at V came to 0 bases and at J to 4 bases, leaving 4 bases not matched to a gene. The chain's CDR3 is CASSYSASGIYEQYF. As DNA, the CDR3 is TGTGCCAGCAGTTACTCGGCTAGCGGGATTTACGAGCAGTACTTC.